This entry is about one T cell receptor (beta chain). Constant-segment primers were used for 5'RACE, and the resulting TCR alpha and TCR beta cDNA libraries carried sample barcodes and UMIs. TCRdb reprocessed the 5' RACE reads via MiXCR and lists one record per CDR3 protein. The table lists approximately 570,000 distinct CDR3 sequences, about a sixth of them singletons. The CDR3 loop spans 15 amino acids. With 3 bases clipped from V and 4 bases from J, the junction kept 6 bases outside the gene matches. Germline CDR1 and CDR2: MNHEY and SVGAGI. This record belongs to a study of T-cell memory formation after mild COVID-19.

The chain has TRBV6-5 and TRBJ2-5; TRBD2 matches 9 bases. The specimen sequenced was PBMCs or a T cell subset sorted from them (not recorded which). The sequence was collected from an adult woman who had mild COVID-19 (a few samples of this study predate the infection). Cell type and time point are not known. CDR3 sequence reads: CASSYGGRDSETQYF. The CDR3 region has the DNA TGTGCCAGCAGTTATGGCGGGAGGGACTCAGAGACCCAGTACTTC.